The TCR beta chain described here comes from a study of T cells in Graves' hyperthyroidism and ophthalmopathy. This clonotype has ten or more counts. It was RNA transcripts that yielded the amplified TCR beta CDR3 regions. When the TCR CDR3 underwent first-round RT-PCR, the HTBI primer set was used. TCRdb itself ran the multiplex PCR reads through MiXCR, one entry per CDR3 protein. The sample has about 590,000 distinct CDR3 sequences, around 14% seen once; the top ten hold roughly 7.3%. Newly diagnosed hyperthyroidism, duration under 2 months, in patients aged 18 to 65. It was uncontrolled infection, other autoimmune disease, pregnancy or lactation that excluded patients. This CDR3 has 15 amino acids. Trimming shortened V by 0 bases and J by 4 bases, and 10 bases separated the two germline ends. CDR1 and CDR2 from the germline V gene are SNHLY and FYNNEI.

This chain joins TRBV2 and TRBJ1-5; D possibly corresponds to TRBD1 (5 bases). The clonotype comes from a young woman with Graves' hyperthyroidism. Sequences were obtained from blood. CDR3 region: CASSEAGGPNQPQHF. Written as DNA, the CDR3 is TGTGCCAGCAGTGAAGCTGGGGGACCAAATCAGCCCCAGCATTTT.